These 27 T cell receptor beta chains share one sample of origin, sequenced in a study of blood T cell repertoires in COVID-19. The repertoire was sequenced with immunoSEQ multiplex PCR; TCRdb's copy has only in-frame clones and lacks some. The table includes 230,000 or so clones, 70% to 90% detected once. The sequenced material came from PBMCs or T cells enriched from blood (not recorded which). The receptor set was obtained from a woman between 45 and 65 years old who had been exposed to COVID-19.

The chain combines TRBV5-4 with TRBJ1-2; TRBD1 might be the D (5 bases). The ends were cut back, 5 bases at V and 4 bases at J, with 15 bases in the middle. The CDR3 sequence is 14 residues long. Germline V gives CDR1 SGHNT, CDR2 YYREEE (reference sequence). The CDR3 DNA follows: TGTGCCAGCAGTTCGGGACGGGAGGCCTATGGCTACACCTTC. Translation gives CASSSGREAYGYTF. The full variable domain, in which reference TRBV5-4 and TRBJ1-2 provide the parts outside the CDR3, is ETGVTQSPTHLIKTRGQQVTLRCSSQSGHNTVSWYQQALGQGPQFIFQYYREEENGRGNFPPRFSGLQFPNYSSELNVNALELDDSALYLCASSSGREAYGYTFGSGTRLTVV.

The rearrangement links TRBV2 to TRBJ1-1, with TRBD1 identical over 7 bases. CDR1 is SNHLY, CDR2 FYNNEI, per germline. The CDR3 sequence is 14 residues long. With 6 bases clipped from V and 4 bases from J, the junction kept 8 bases outside the gene matches. CDR3: CASRLGGGTTEAFF. The CDR3, as DNA: TGTGCCAGCAGGTTAGGGGGCGGGACCACTGAAGCTTTCTTT.

This clone was seen repeatedly, ten times or more. The rearrangement links TRBV27 to TRBJ1-2, with 9 bases identical to TRBD1. V lost 3 bases, J lost 7 bases, and 6 bases stayed unmatched. This CDR3 spans 14 amino acids. Germline values: CDR1 MNHEY, CDR2 SMNVEV (reference sequence). The CDR3 region has the DNA TGTGCCAGCAGTTTTGGGACAGGGTGGGGTGGCTACACCTTC. Translation: CASSFGTGWGGYTF.

This clone was picked up many times. This chain links TRBV7-2 with TRBJ2-3; maybe TRBD2 (5 bases). V was shortened by 4 bases and J by 6 bases, with 20 bases between the two germline ends. CDR3 size: 16 residues. CDR1 is SGHTA, CDR2 FQGNSA, per germline. CDR3 sequence (DNA): TGTGCCAGCAGCTCTCACCGCGGGCCGCGAGGGGATACGCAGTATTTT. Protein product: CASSSHRGPRGDTQYF.

The chain combines TRBV7-2 with TRBJ2-3, with a tentative D call TRBD2 (6 bases). The CDR3 loop spans 16 amino acids. The V end lost 4 bases, the J end lost 2 bases, and 16 bases lay between the germline ends. Germline V gene sequence: CDR1 SGHTA, CDR2 FQGNSA. This CDR3 is CASSSSSAPNTDTQYF. The CDR3 DNA sequence: TGTGCCAGCAGCTCCTCTAGCGCCCCCAACACAGATACGCAGTATTTT. The variable domain in full, completed from reference TRBV7-2 and TRBJ2-3, reads GAGVSQSPSNKVTEKGKDVELRCDPISGHTALYWYRQSLGQGLEFLIYFQGNSAPDKSGLPSDRFSAERTGGSVSTLTIQRTQQEDSAVYLCASSSSSAPNTDTQYFGPGTRLTVL.

V gene TRBV28 combines with J gene TRBJ2-5; D is possibly TRBD2 (5 bases). V lost 1 base to trimming and J lost 0 bases, with 12 bases between them. Germline V gene data show CDR1 as MDHEN and CDR2 as SYDVKM. The length of the CDR3 is 16 residues. The CDR3 loop reads CASSLLRGGYQETQYF. The CDR3 nucleotides read TGTGCCAGCAGTTTATTGCGCGGAGGATACCAAGAGACCCAGTACTTC.

The chain recombines TRBV5-4 with TRBJ1-5; no firm D call. CDR1 is SGHNT, CDR2 YYREEE, per germline (reference sequence). The CDR3 spans 16 residues. V lost 2 bases, J lost 2 bases, and 14 bases lay in between. Written as DNA, the CDR3 is TGTGCCAGCAGCTTCACTAACTCGAGAGGCAATCAGCCCCAGCATTTT. Residues: CASSFTNSRGNQPQHF. The full variable domain, in which reference TRBV5-4 and TRBJ1-5 provide the parts outside the CDR3, is ETGVTQSPTHLIKTRGQQVTLRCSSQSGHNTVSWYQQALGQGPQFIFQYYREEENGRGNFPPRFSGLQFPNYSSELNVNALELDDSALYLCASSFTNSRGNQPQHFGDGTRLSIL.

The V gene is TRBV21-1, the J gene TRBJ1-5. TRBV21-1 is a known pseudogene. There are 15 residues in the CDR3. The CDR3: CASQRRGPNNQPQHF. Written as DNA, the CDR3 is TGTGCCAGCCAGAGGAGGGGACCAAACAATCAGCCCCAGCATTTT.

The CDR3 sequence is CASSLRPTVPSYFNEKLFF. CDR3 bases: TGTGCCAGCAGCTTAAGGCCGACAGTCCCTTCGTATTTTAATGAAAAACTGTTTTTT. V and J are TRBV7-9 and TRBJ1-4, with D tentatively TRBD1 (5 bases). CDR3 length equals 19 residues. The germline gives CDR1 SEHNR, CDR2 FQNEAQ (reference sequence). The V end was cut by 2 bases, the J end by 4 bases, with 23 bases between.

The V call is TRBV7-2, the J call TRBJ1-2; 8 bases fit TRBD1. In germline, CDR1 is SGHTA, CDR2 FQGNSA. The junction had 0 bases not matched to a gene; V was cut back by 3 bases and J by 0 bases. The CDR3 length is 14 residues. CDR3 nucleotides: TGTGCCAGCAGCTTGACAGGGGCTAACTATGGCTACACCTTC. Protein sequence: CASSLTGANYGYTF.

The gene calls are TRBV2 and TRBJ1-1; no firm D call. The ends were cut back, 2 bases at V and 2 bases at J, with 9 bases in the middle. This CDR3 spans 14 amino acids. Germline assignment: CDR1 SNHLY and CDR2 FYNNEI. CDR3 sequence: CASSESLPNTEAFF. DNA for the CDR3: TGTGCCAGCAGTGAAAGCCTGCCTAACACTGAAGCTTTCTTT.

The V and J genes are TRBV5-1 and TRBJ2-5, with D possibly matching TRBD2 (6 bases). Trimming left V 4 bases short and J 1 base short, with 14 bases between. The CDR3 has 15 amino acids. Germline V gene sequence: CDR1 SGHRS, CDR2 YFSETQ. As DNA, the CDR3 is TGCGCCAGCAGCCCTGTTGCGGGAAGCCAAGAGACCCAGTACTTC. Translated, it gives CASSPVAGSQETQYF.

The chain couples TRBV28 to TRBJ2-4, with 9 positions matching TRBD1. This CDR3 spans 15 amino acids. Per germline, CDR1 MDHEN and CDR2 SYDVKM. Trimming took 5 bases from V and 0 from J; bases not matched to a gene: 2. The CDR3 sequence: CASSGTGRAKNIQYF. In DNA, the CDR3 is TGTGCCAGCAGTGGGACAGGGCGAGCCAAAAACATTCAGTACTTC.

The J gene is TRBJ2-1, the V gene TRBV7-6; 14 nucleotides agree with TRBD2. Germline CDR1 SGHVS, CDR2 FNYEAQ. Germline trimming cut 5 bases from V and 12 bases from J; bases unmatched to any gene: 18. This CDR3 has 18 amino acids. The CDR3 protein is CASSLLPPTSGGDVGQFF. As DNA, the CDR3 is TGTGCCAGCAGCCTCCTCCCTCCGACTAGCGGGGGGGACGTTGGGCAGTTCTTC.

The CDR3 protein is CASSPQGYGYTF. The CDR3 nucleotides are TGTGCCAGCTCACCGCAGGGGTATGGCTACACCTTC. The chain is built from TRBV18 and TRBJ1-2; D may be TRBD1 (6 bases). Trimming took off 3 bases at V and 5 bases at J, with 7 bases between the two ends. CDR3 length equals 12 residues. Germline V gene data show CDR1 as KGHSH and CDR2 as LQKENI.

The rearrangement joins TRBV7-8 to TRBJ1-3; D remains unclear. Trimming took 1 base from V and 2 from J, leaving 9 bases between them. Germline loops: CDR1 SGHVS, CDR2 FQNEAQ. The length of the CDR3 is 15 residues. The CDR3 region has the DNA TGTGCCAGCAGCTTAGACTTCCCCCCTGGAAACACCATATATTTT. Translating gives CASSLDFPPGNTIYF. Full variable domain (remainder filled in from reference TRBV7-8 and TRBJ1-3): GAGVSQSPRYKVAKRGQDVALRCDPISGHVSLFWYQQALGQGPEFLTYFQNEAQLDKSGLPSDRFFAERPEGSVSTLKIQRTQQEDSAVYLCASSLDFPPGNTIYFGEGSWLTVV.

This chain links TRBV7-2 with TRBJ1-3; 7 nucleotides line up with TRBD1. CDR3 length equals 17 residues. V shed 5 bases, J shed 4 bases, and the junction held 14 bases outside the gene matches. Germline lookup yields CDR1 SGHTA and CDR2 FQGNSA. The CDR3 spells CASSPANGGGAGNTIYF. Here the CDR3 DNA reads TGTGCCAGCAGCCCCGCTAACGGAGGGGGCGCAGGAAACACCATATATTTT.

Turning to this clone: This sample includes further DNA sequences coding for the same CDR3. The chain has TRBV7-2 and TRBJ1-4; 9 bases line up with TRBD1. CDR1 and CDR2 from the germline V gene are SGHTA and FQGNSA. This CDR3 comprises 16 residues. V was clipped by 0 bases and J by 8 bases; unmatched bases: 7. The chain's CDR3 is CASSLARTGAGEKLFF. CDR3 bases: TGTGCCAGCAGCTTAGCCCGGACAGGGGCCGGGGAAAAACTGTTTTTT.

The rearrangement links TRBV14 to TRBJ2-5, with D possibly being TRBD1 (6 bases). Germline V gene lookup returns CDR1 SGHDN and CDR2 FVKESK. The CDR3 covers 11 residues. V was pared by 4 bases and J by 7 bases, with 7 bases between. The CDR3 loop reads CASSLGGTQYF. In DNA, the CDR3 is TGTGCCAGCAGCCTAGGGGGGACCCAGTACTTC.

For this clone: Relative to the germline gene, one junction end is altered; a read error may explain this. The CDR3 DNA reads as TGTGCCAGCAGCCAAACCCCCAAAGGGAGGAACAGCGTCACTTTT. Its protein product is CASSQTPKGRNSVTF. The chain is built from TRBV16 and TRBJ1-1; D is ambiguous. Per germline, CDR1 KGHSY and CDR2 FQNENV. The CDR3 runs to 15 residues.

The J gene is TRBJ2-7, the V gene TRBV4-1; possibly TRBD2 for D (5 bases). In germline, CDR1 is MGHRA, CDR2 YSYEKL. CDR3 length equals 14 residues. With 0 bases removed from V and 6 bases from J, the gap between germline ends came to 12 bases. This chain's CDR3 is CASSQEAESLEQYF. CDR3 DNA sequence: TGCGCCAGCAGCCAAGAAGCGGAATCGCTCGAGCAGTACTTC.

V and J are TRBV7-9 and TRBJ1-1; D uncertain. V lost 4 bases to trimming and J lost 0 bases, with 6 bases between them. The germline gives CDR1 SEHNR, CDR2 FQNEAQ (reference sequence). The CDR3 consists of 13 residues. As DNA, the CDR3 is TGTGCCAGCAGCTATGGAGTGAACACTGAAGCTTTCTTT. Translating it yields CASSYGVNTEAFF.

This clone was seen more than once but under ten times. The chain couples TRBV2 to TRBJ2-1; D is ambiguous. The CDR3 is made up of 14 amino acids. The V end was cut by 6 bases, the J end by 1 base, with 10 bases between. Germline CDR1 SNHLY, CDR2 FYNNEI. CDR3 residues: CASSDLTSYNEQFF. The CDR3 coding sequence is TGTGCCAGCAGCGACTTAACTTCCTACAATGAGCAGTTCTTC.

The genes are TRBV5-4 and TRBJ1-1; 9 bases match TRBD1. After removal of 4 bases from V and 4 bases from J, the junction contained 2 bases not matched to a gene. This CDR3 is built from 13 residues. The germline gives CDR1 SGHNT, CDR2 YYREEE (reference sequence). CDR3 sequence: CASSDRGGTEAFF. The CDR3 nucleotides read TGTGCCAGCAGCGACAGGGGGGGCACTGAAGCTTTCTTT. Full variable domain (missing parts from reference TRBV5-4 and TRBJ1-1): ETGVTQSPTHLIKTRGQQVTLRCSSQSGHNTVSWYQQALGQGPQFIFQYYREEENGRGNFPPRFSGLQFPNYSSELNVNALELDDSALYLCASSDRGGTEAFFGQGTRLTVV.

This clone was counted only a few times. This chain uses TRBV27 with TRBJ2-7, with a tentative D call TRBD2 (7 bases). Germline lookup yields CDR1 MNHEY and CDR2 SMNVEV (reference sequence). This CDR3 is built from 13 residues. V lost 6 bases and J lost 3, with 12 bases in between. In nucleotides, the CDR3 is TGTGCCAGCAGCGGGGGGCCCAACTACGAGCAGTACTTC. Its protein is CASSGGPNYEQYF.

This chain uses TRBV6-1 with TRBJ2-4; TRBD1 might be the D (7 bases). Germline values: CDR1 MNHNS, CDR2 SASEGT. This CDR3 comprises 18 residues. Trimming removed 3 bases from V and 1 base from J, with 19 bases in between. The CDR3 protein is CASSEQPGGITAKNIQYF. Written as DNA, the CDR3 is TGTGCCAGCAGTGAGCAACCAGGGGGGATAACGGCCAAAAACATTCAGTACTTC.

This chain joins TRBV9 and TRBJ1-1; no firm D call. The CDR3 is 13 residues long. The ends were cut back, 5 bases at V and 0 bases at J, with 8 bases in the middle. Per germline, CDR1 SGDLS and CDR2 YYNGEE. The CDR3 sequence is CASSQTVNTEAFF. CDR3 DNA sequence: TGTGCCAGCAGTCAAACAGTGAACACTGAAGCTTTCTTT. Looking up the rest from reference TRBV9 and TRBJ1-1 gives the full variable domain: DSGVTQTPKHLITATGQRVTLRCSPRSGDLSVYWYQQSLDQGLQFLIQYYNGEERAKGNILERFSAQQFPDLHSELNLSSLELGDSALYFCASSQTVNTEAFFGQGTRLTVV.